The clone carrying this T cell receptor (beta chain) turned up a few times. The antigen is undetermined. This CDR3 spans 14 amino acids. Germline CDR1 SGHDT, CDR2 YYEEEE. Between the trimmed V and J ends, which lost 1 base and 4 bases, there was a span of 11 bases. The sample belongs to a study of T-cell memory formation after mild COVID-19. General observations from the study: Clones shrinking from day 15 to 85 showed even CD4/CD8 mixes; later expanders tilted CD4+. Those CD4+ clones that contracted were mainly in CM and EM (CD8+ ones in EMRA).

Constant-segment primers served in 5'RACE that generated TCR alpha and TCR beta cDNA libraries bearing sample barcodes and UMIs. TCRdb re-derived calls from the 5' RACE reads in MiXCR, one entry per CDR3 protein. The profile shows 450,000 to 650,000 distinct CDR3 sequences, around 21% of them singletons. The chain recombines TRBV5-6 with TRBJ2-5; the D is unclear. Sequencing input: PBMCs or a T cell subset sorted from them (not recorded which). The TCR was taken from an adult woman who had mild COVID-19 (a few samples of this study predate the infection). Cell type and time point are not known. In DNA, the CDR3 is TGTGCCAGCAGCTTGAATGGCGCAGGAGAGACCCAGTACTTC. Protein: CASSLNGAGETQYF.